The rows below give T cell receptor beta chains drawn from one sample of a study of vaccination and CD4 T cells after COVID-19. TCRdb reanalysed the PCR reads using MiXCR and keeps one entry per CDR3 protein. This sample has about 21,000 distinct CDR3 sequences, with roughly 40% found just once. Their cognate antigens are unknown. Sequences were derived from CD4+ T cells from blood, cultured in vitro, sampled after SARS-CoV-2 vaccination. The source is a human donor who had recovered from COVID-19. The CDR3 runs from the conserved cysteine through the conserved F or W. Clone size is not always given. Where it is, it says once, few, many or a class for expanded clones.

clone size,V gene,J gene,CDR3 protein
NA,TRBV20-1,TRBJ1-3,CSARLGSSGNTIYF
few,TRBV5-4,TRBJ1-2,CASSSIETGGTGYTF
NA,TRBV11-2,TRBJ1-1,CASRAPTGSGTEAFF
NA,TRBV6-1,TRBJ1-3,CASSEAGTGNTIYF
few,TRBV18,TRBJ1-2,CASSPGTAYGYTF
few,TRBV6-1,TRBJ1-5,CASRPGTVTQPQHF
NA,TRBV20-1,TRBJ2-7,CSASRDRGDEQYF
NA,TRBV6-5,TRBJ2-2,CASSYNRATGELFF
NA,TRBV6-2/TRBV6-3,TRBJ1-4,CASSYGDTREKLFF
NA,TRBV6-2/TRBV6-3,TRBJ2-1,CASSELAVKQFF
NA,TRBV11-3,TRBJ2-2,CASSPGEASTGELFF
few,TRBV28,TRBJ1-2,CASSTHTGYTF
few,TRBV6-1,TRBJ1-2,CASSRQLNYGYTF
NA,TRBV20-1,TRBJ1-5,CSAAGQGRGNQPQHF
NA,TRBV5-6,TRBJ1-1,CASTSTGVNTEAFF
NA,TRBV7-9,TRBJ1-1,CASSLAAGAVSEAFF
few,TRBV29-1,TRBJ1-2,CSVERGAGYGYTF
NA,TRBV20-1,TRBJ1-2,CSARDQIYGYTF
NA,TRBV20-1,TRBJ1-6,CSARLTGENSPLHF
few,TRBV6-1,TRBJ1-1,CASSGPGQGMNTEAFF
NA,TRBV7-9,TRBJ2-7,CASSLSGQGSLEQYF
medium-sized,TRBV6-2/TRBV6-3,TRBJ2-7,CATGGYEQYF
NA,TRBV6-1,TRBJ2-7,CASSLPGQGHEQYF
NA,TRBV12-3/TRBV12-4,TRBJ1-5,CASSLARQPNQPQHF
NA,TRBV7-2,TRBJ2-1,CASSAARYEQFF
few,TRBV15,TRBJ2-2,CATSTLATGELFF
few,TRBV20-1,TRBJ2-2,CSARDRRGNANTGELFF
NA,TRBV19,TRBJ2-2,CAGRQGMDTGELFF
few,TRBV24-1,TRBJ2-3,CATQREITDTQYF
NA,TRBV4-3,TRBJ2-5,CASSRGGQETQYF
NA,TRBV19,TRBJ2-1,CASSPQGIGKGEQFF
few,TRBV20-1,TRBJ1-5,CSARGNAAGSNQPQHF
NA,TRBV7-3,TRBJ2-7,CASSLRAESSYEQYF
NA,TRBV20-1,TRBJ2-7,CSADTGTSSYEQYF
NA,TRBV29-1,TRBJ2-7,CSVQHSYEQYF
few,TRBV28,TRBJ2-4,CASSAPGSKNIQYF
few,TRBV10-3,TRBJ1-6,CAISGTGGQNSPLHF
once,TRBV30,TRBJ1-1,CACGRAEAFF
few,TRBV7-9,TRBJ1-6,CASSSSPDRGRNSPLHF
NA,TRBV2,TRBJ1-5,CASAPALERDTNQPQHF
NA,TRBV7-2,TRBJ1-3,CASSLVAGPSGNTIYF
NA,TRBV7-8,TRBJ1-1,CASSLGTYAGSNTEAFF
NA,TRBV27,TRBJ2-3,CASSLDRHTQYF
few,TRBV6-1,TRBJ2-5,CASSLGPRGQETQYF
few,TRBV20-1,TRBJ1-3,CSARDGSSGNTIYF
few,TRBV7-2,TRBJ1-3,CASSATGGNTIYF
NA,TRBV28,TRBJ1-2,CASSFRPNWANYGYTF
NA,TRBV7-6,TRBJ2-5,CASSLASRGQETQYF
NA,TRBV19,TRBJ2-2,CASRGGWGLANTGELFF
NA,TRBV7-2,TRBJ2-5,CASTQWGQLSQETQYF
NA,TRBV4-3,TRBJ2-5,CASSQVISARGETQYF
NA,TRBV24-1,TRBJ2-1,CATSDPGTSGYNEQFF
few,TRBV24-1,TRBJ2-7,CATSDQTSSPYEQYF
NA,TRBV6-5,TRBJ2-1,CASSYSIGQGTNEQFF
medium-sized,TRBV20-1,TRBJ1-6,CSAWTGNSPLHF
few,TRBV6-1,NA,CASSGTGPTGEQYF
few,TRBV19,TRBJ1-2,CASSVVNTLNYGYTF
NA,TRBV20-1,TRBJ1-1,CSARTHSLNTEAFF
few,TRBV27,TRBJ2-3,CASSLQGRGDTQYF
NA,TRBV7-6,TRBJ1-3,CASSLRSRTGNTIYF